This TCR beta chain stems from a study of cytomegalovirus exposure and HLA in healthy donors. The protocol was immunoSEQ multiplex PCR, while the TCRdb copy is restricted to in-frame clones and leaves out a portion. The repertoire includes approximately 120,000 clones, around 90% of them detected once, and 1.5% to 2% sits in the top ten. With V trimmed by 4 bases and J by 3 bases, 6 bases remained unmatched. Germline V CDR1 and CDR2: LNHDA, SQIVND (reference sequence). CDR3 length: 14 amino acids. The V and J genes are TRBV19 and TRBJ2-7, with TRBD2 matching over 7 bases. This clonotype was obtained from a woman aged 18-30 years in good health and CMV-seronegative. The sample comprised PBMCs. The CDR3 spells CASSTRWGGYEQYF. In DNA, the CDR3 is TGTGCCAGTAGTACCCGGTGGGGGGGCTACGAGCAGTACTTC. The complete variable domain, with remaining parts taken from reference TRBV19 and TRBJ2-7, reads DGGITQSPKYLFRKEGQNVTLSCEQNLNHDAMYWYRQDPGQGLRLIYYSQIVNDFQKGDIAEGYSVSREKKESFPLTVTSAQKNPTAFYLCASSTRWGGYEQYFGPGTRLTVT.